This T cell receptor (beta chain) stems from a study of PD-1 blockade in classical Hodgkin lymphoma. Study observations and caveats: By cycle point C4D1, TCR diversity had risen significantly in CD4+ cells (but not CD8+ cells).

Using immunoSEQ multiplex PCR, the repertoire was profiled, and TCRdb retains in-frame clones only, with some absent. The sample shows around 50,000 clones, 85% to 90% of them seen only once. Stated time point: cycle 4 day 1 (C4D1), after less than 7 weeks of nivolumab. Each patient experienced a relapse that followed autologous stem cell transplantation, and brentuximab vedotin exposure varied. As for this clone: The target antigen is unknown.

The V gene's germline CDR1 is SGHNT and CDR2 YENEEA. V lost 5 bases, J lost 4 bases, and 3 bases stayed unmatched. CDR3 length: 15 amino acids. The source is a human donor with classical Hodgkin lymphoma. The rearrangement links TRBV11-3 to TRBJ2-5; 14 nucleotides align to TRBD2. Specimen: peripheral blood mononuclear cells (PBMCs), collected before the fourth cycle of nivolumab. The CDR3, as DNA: TGTGCCAGCAGCGTGGGACTAGCGGGAGTAGAGACCCAGTACTTC. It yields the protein CASSVGLAGVETQYF.